Shown below are 5 T cell receptor delta chains from a single sample sequenced in a study of γδ T cells in repeated Plasmodium falciparum infection (dated by TCRdb to 2020 to 2022). Library preparation used multiplex PCR. Sequenced using an Illumina MiSeq. Via CATT, TCRdb reprocessed the public reads, and rows with identical DNA were then joined. Recorded for this sample are 75,000 to 100,000 delta-chain clones; approximately 1.5% of them occurred a single time. The ten largest clones take up around 8.5% of the sample. For bulk TCR repertoire analysis, Vgamma9/Vdelta2+ and Vdelta2-negative gammadelta T cell populations were flow-sorted out of peripheral blood mononuclear cells. The sequencing input was gamma-delta T cells from blood. The source is a pool of human donors (malaria-infected and uninfected, not separated).

This clone was seen only a few times. For this DNA, TCRdb reports the protein of a much larger clone, which diverges at residue 10, most likely from a read error; the protein presented here is translated directly from the DNA. In DNA, the CDR3 is TGTGCCTGTGACCCTATGCTTCTGGGGTATACCCCGTACACCGATAAACTCATCTTT. Translating it yields CACDPMLLGYTPYTDKLIF. This chain uses TRDV2 with TRDJ1, with D perhaps matching TRDD3 (6 bases). TCRdb lists no J gene, so it was determined here by aligning the DNA to germline. CDR1 is GEAIGNYY and CDR2 is EKD in the germline V gene. Trimming cost V 3 bases and J 0 bases, with 25 bases left between them. The CDR3 contains 19 residues.

With respect to this clone: A far bigger clonotype differs at one base, so this is likely a read error. The same CDR3 is also encoded by other DNA sequences in this sample. V usage is TRDV1 and J usage is TRDJ1; 13 nucleotides agree with TRDD3. TCRdb does not report a J gene; here it was assigned by matching the DNA to germline references. Trimming removed 3 bases from V and 3 bases from J; junction bases left unmatched: 22. CDR1 and CDR2 (germline): TSWWSYY, QGS. The CDR3 runs 22 residues. The DNA of the CDR3 is TGTGCTCTTGGGGAGAGACTCGTCCCTCGGGTTACTGGGGGATACGCGTCCGATAAACTCATCTTT. Translated: CALGERLVPRVTGGYASDKLIF.

This clone was observed at least ten times. The TCRdb protein, from a much larger clone, departs from this DNA's translation at residue 14, likely by read error; the protein shown derives from the DNA. The chain carries TRDV1 and TRDJ1; 10 bases map to TRDD3. Germline V gene lookup returns CDR1 TSWWSYY and CDR2 QGS. After removal of 4 bases from V and 1 base from J, the junction contained 18 bases not matched to a gene. This CDR3 comprises 20 residues. The CDR3 DNA reads TGTGCTCTTGGGGCTTTCCGGCGGGACTGGGGGATTCCAGGCACCGATAAACTCATCTTT. This gives the protein CALGAFRRDWGIPGTDKLIF.

This clone was counted a few times. The TCRdb protein, from a much larger clone, departs from this DNA's translation at residue 8, likely by read error; the protein shown derives from the DNA. This sequence joins TRDV2 and TRDJ1; 10 bases agree with TRDD3. In the absence of a J gene in TCRdb, the DNA was matched to germline to assign it here. Germline trimming cut 3 bases from V and 1 base from J; bases unmatched to any gene: 16. Germline values: CDR1 GEAIGNYY, CDR2 EKD. The CDR3 covers 19 residues. The CDR3 region has the DNA TGTGCCTGTGACTCGCTCCTACAGGGTGGGGGATACATCACCGATAAACTCATCTTT. Translation: CACDSLLQGGGYITDKLIF.

The sample holds a few counts of this clone. Translating this DNA gives a protein that differs at residue 8 from the TCRdb one, which belongs to a much larger clone; a read error is likely, and the protein shown is this translation. This rearrangement joins TRDV2 to TRDJ1; 7 bases line up with TRDD3. Assignment of the J gene here rests on matching the DNA to germline, because TCRdb gives none. The V and J ends lost 1 base and 3 bases, in that order; junction bases with no gene match: 7. The CDR3 length is 15 residues. CDR1 and CDR2 (germline): GEAIGNYY, EKD. In DNA, the CDR3 is TGTGCCTGTGACACTCTGGGGGCTGTCTCCGATAAACTCATCTTT. Amino acids: CACDTLGAVSDKLIF.